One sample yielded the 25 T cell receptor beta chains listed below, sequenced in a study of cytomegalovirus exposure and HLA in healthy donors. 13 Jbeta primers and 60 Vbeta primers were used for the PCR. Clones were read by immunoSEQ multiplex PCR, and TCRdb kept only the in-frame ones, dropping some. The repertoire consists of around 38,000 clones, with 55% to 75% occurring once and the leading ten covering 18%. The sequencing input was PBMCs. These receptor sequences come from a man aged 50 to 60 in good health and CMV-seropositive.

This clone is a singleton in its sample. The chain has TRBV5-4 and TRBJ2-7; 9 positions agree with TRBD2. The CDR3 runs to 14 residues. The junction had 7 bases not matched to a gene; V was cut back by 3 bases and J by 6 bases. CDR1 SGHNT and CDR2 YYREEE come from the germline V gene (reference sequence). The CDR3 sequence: CASSSPGTSIEQYF. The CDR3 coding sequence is TGTGCCAGCAGCTCCCCCGGGACTAGCATCGAGCAGTACTTC.

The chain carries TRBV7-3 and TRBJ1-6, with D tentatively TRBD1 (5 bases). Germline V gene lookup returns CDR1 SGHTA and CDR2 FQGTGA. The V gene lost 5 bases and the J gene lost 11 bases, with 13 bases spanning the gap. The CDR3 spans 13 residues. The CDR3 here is CASSQKGKTPLHF. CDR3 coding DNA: TGTGCCAGCAGCCAAAAGGGGAAAACACCCCTCCACTTT.

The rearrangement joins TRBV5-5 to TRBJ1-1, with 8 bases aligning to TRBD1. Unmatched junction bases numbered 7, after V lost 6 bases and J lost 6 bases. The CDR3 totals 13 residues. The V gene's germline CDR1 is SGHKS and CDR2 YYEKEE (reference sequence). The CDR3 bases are TGTGCCAGCACCGGACAGGGACTACCTGAAGCTTTCTTT. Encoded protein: CASTGQGLPEAFF. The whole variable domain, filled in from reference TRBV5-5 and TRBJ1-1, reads DAGVTQSPTHLIKTRGQQVTLRCSPISGHKSVSWYQQVLGQGPQFIFQYYEKEERGRGNFPDRFSARQFPNYSSELNVNALLLGDSALYLCASTGQGLPEAFFGQGTRLTVV.

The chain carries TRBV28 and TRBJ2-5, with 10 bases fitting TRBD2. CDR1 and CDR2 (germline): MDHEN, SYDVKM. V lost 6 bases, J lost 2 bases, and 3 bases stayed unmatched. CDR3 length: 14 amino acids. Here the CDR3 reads CASRPSGGQETQYF. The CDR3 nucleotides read TGTGCCAGCAGACCTAGCGGGGGACAAGAGACCCAGTACTTC.

The CDR3 DNA reads as TGTGCCAGCAGCGTAGCTGGGGCGCCCTACAATGAGCAGTTCTTC. Protein: CASSVAGAPYNEQFF. The chain has TRBV9 and TRBJ2-1; the D gene is possibly TRBD1 (5 bases). V gave up 0 bases and J gave up 2 bases, with 9 bases separating them. The germline CDR1 and CDR2 sequences are SGDLS and YYNGEE. The CDR3 is 15 residues long.

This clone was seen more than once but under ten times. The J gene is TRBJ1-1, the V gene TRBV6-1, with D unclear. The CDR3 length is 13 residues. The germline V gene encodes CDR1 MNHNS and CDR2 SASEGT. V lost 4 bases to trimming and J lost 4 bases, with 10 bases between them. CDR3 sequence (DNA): TGTGCCAGCAGTGGTCGGTGGAGCACTGAAGCTTTCTTT. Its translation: CASSGRWSTEAFF.

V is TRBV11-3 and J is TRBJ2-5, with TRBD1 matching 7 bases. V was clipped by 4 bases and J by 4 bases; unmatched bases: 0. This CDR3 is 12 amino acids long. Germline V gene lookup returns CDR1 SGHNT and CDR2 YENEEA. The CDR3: CASSSGGETQYF. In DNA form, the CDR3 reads TGTGCCAGCAGCTCAGGGGGAGAGACCCAGTACTTC.

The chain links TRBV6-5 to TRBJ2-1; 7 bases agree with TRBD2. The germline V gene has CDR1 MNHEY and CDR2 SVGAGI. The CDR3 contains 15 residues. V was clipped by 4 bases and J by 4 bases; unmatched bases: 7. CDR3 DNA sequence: TGTGCCAGCAGTTTAGTGGCGGGGGAGTACAATGAGCAGTTCTTC. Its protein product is CASSLVAGEYNEQFF.

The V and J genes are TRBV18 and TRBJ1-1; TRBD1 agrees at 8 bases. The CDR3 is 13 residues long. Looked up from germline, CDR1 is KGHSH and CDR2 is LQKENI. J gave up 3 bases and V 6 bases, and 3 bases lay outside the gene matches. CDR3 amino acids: CASSTGVDTEAFF. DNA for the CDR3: TGTGCCAGCTCGACAGGGGTTGACACTGAAGCTTTCTTT.

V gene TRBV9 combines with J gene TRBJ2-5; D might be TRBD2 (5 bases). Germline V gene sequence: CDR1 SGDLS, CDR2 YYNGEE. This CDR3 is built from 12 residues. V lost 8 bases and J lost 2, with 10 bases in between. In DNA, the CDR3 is TGTGCCAGTGCCGGGATTCAAGAGACCCAGTACTTC. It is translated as CASAGIQETQYF.

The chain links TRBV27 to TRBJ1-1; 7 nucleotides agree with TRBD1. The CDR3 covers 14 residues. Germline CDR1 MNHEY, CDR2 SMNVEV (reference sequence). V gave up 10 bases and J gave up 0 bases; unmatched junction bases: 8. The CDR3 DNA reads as TGTGCCATCAACCGGGGACAGATGAACACTGAAGCTTTCTTT. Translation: CAINRGQMNTEAFF.

The CDR3 coding sequence is TGCGCCAGCAGCCCGACCCCGGGGGGCGTTGGAAACACCATATATTTT. It codes for CASSPTPGGVGNTIYF. The chain has TRBV4-3 and TRBJ1-3, with D possibly TRBD1 on 6 matching bases. The CDR3 extends over 16 amino acids. Trimming left V 4 bases short and J 3 bases short, with 16 bases between. CDR1 and CDR2 from the germline V gene are LGHNA and YSLEER.

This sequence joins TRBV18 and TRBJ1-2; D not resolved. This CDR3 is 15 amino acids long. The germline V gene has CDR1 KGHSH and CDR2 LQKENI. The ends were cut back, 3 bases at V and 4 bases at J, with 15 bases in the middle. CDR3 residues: CASSPNSPGIYGYTF. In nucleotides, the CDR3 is TGTGCCAGCTCACCTAACAGCCCGGGGATCTATGGCTACACCTTC.

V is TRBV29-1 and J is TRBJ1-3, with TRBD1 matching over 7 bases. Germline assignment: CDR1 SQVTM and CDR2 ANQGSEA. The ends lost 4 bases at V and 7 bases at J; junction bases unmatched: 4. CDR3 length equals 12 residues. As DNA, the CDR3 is TGCAGCGTTGGAGGGGGCTTGAACACCATATATTTT. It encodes CSVGGGLNTIYF. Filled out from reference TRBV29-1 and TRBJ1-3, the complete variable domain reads SAVISQKPSRDICQRGTSLTIQCQVDSQVTMMFWYRQQPGQSLTLIATANQGSEATYESGFVIDKFPISRPNLTFSTLTVSNMSPEDSSIYLCSVGGGLNTIYFGEGSWLTVV.

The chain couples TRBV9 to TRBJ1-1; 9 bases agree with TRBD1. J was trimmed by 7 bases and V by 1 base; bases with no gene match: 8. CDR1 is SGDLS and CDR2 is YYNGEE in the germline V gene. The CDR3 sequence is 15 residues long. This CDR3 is CASSVTPDRGGEAFF. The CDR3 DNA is TGTGCCAGCAGCGTAACCCCCGACAGGGGGGGTGAAGCTTTCTTT.

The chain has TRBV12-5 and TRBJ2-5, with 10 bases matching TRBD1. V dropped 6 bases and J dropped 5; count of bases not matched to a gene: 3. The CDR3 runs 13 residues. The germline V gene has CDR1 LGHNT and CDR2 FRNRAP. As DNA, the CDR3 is TGTGCTAGTGGATCGGACAGGGGGGAGACCCAGTACTTC. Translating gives CASGSDRGETQYF.

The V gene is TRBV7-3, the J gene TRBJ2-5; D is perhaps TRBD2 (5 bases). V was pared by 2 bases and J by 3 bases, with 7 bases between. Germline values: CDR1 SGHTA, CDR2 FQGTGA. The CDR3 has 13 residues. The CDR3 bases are TGTGCCAGCAGCTTAGTCGGGGAAGAGACCCAGTACTTC. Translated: CASSLVGEETQYF.

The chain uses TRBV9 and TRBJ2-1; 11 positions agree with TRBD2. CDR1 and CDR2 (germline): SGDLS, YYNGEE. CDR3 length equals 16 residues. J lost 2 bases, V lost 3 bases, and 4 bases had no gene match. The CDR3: CASSAKLAGAYNEQFF. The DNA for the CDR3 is TGTGCCAGCAGCGCGAAACTAGCGGGGGCCTACAATGAGCAGTTCTTC.

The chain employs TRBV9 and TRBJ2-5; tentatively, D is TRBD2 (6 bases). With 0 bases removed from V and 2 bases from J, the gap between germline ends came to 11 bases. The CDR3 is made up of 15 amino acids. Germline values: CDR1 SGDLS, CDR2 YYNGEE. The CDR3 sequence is CASSVGGEWQETQYF. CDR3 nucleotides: TGTGCCAGCAGCGTAGGGGGGGAGTGGCAAGAGACCCAGTACTTC. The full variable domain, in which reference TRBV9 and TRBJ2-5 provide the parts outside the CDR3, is DSGVTQTPKHLITATGQRVTLRCSPRSGDLSVYWYQQSLDQGLQFLIQYYNGEERAKGNILERFSAQQFPDLHSELNLSSLELGDSALYFCASSVGGEWQETQYFGPGTRLLVL.

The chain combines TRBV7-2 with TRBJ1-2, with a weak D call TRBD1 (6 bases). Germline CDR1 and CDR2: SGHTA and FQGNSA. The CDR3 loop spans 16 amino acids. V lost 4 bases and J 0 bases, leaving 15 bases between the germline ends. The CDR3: CASSYGTMTANYGYTF. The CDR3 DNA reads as TGTGCCAGCAGCTATGGGACAATGACTGCTAACTATGGCTACACCTTC.

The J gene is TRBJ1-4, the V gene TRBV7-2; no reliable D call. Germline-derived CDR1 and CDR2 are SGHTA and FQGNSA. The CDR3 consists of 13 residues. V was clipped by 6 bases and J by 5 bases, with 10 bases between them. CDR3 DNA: TGTGCCAGCAGGGGCCCGTCAAATGAAAAACTGTTTTTT. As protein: CASRGPSNEKLFF.

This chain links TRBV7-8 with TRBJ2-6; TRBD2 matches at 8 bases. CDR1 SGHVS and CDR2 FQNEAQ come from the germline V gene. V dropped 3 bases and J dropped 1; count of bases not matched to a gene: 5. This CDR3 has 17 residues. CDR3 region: CASSFGGGNSGANVLTF. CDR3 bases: TGTGCCAGCAGCTTCGGGGGGGGGAATTCTGGGGCCAACGTCCTGACTTTC.

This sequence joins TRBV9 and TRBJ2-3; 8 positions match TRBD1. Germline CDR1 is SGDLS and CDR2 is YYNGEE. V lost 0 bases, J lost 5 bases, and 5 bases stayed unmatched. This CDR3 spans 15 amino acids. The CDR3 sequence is CASSVAGGTKDTQYF. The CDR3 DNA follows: TGTGCCAGCAGCGTAGCAGGGGGCACCAAAGATACGCAGTATTTT.

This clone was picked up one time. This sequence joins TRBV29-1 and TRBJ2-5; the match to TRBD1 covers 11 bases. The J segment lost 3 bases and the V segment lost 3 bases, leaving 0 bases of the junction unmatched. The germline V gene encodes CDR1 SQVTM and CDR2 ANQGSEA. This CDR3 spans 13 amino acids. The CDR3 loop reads CSVEGQGEETQYF. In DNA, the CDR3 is TGCAGCGTTGAGGGACAGGGGGAAGAGACCCAGTACTTC.

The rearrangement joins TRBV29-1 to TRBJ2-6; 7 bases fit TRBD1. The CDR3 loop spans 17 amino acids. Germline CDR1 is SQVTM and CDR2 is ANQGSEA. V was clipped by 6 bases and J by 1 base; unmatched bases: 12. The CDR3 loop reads CSVRDSLGASGANVLTF. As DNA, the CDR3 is TGCAGCGTAAGGGACAGCCTTGGGGCTTCTGGGGCCAACGTCCTGACTTTC.